The T cell receptor (beta chain) described here comes from a study of T cell responses to AZD1222 COVID-19 vaccine. Study at large: Doses given second, at about 4 or about 12 weeks, were pooled.

V was pared by 4 bases and J by 0 bases, with 14 bases between. There are 16 residues in the CDR3. CDR1 is SGDLS and CDR2 is YYNGEE in the germline V gene. Overall study results and limits: Donors were largely white British and mainly female; clonal diversity was possibly underestimated.

Worth noting for this clone: Its antigen is currently unknown.

The table came from immunoSEQ multiplex PCR; TCRdb's copy has only in-frame clones and leaves some out. The data contain 100,000 to 150,000 clones, 70% to 90% of them singletons. The sample was peripheral blood, taken on day 0 of AZD1222 vaccination. The V gene is TRBV9, the J gene TRBJ1-5, with D possibly matching TRBD1 (6 bases). The origin of this receptor is an adult in good health. In DNA, the CDR3 is TGTGCCAGCAGCCCCGAGGACAGTTATAGCAATCAGCCCCAGCATTTT. Protein sequence: CASSPEDSYSNQPQHF.